What follows are 9 T cell receptor beta chains derived from one specimen sequenced in a study of CD8+ T cells in alopecia areata. It was cDNA, reverse transcribed from extracted RNA, that served as the sequencing template. Generated by immunoSEQ multiplex PCR, the TCRdb table keeps only in-frame clones and is missing some. In the table there are about 180,000 clones, 50% to 70% of which are singletons. Source: CD4+ T cells sorted from blood, taken at week 0. The receptor set was obtained from a human donor with alopecia areata.

This clone has just a few counts. The chain uses TRBV6-6 and TRBJ2-2, with 8 nucleotides matching TRBD1. The V gene's germline CDR1 is MNHNY and CDR2 SVGAGI (reference sequence). This CDR3 comprises 14 residues. With V trimmed by 6 bases and J by 5 bases, 5 bases remained unmatched. This CDR3 reads CASSRTGSTGELFF. The CDR3 bases are TGTGCCAGCAGCCGGACAGGGTCGACCGGGGAGCTGTTTTTT.

V is TRBV7-9 and J is TRBJ1-6, with D perhaps TRBD1 (5 bases). The length of the CDR3 is 17 residues. The V gene's germline CDR1 is SEHNR and CDR2 FQNEAQ (reference sequence). Trimming pared 2 bases from V and 5 bases from J, leaving 16 bases between. The CDR3: CASSLRDGSLNNSPLHF. The CDR3 nucleotides read TGTGCCAGCAGCTTACGGGACGGCTCATTGAATAATTCACCCCTCCACTTT.

In this sample, this clone turned up a few times. This chain joins TRBV7-2 and TRBJ2-2; TRBD2 agrees at 7 bases. The germline V gene encodes CDR1 SGHTA and CDR2 FQGNSA. The CDR3 spans 15 residues. The V gene end was trimmed by 5 bases and the J gene end by 5 bases; junction bases not matched to a gene: 8. CDR3 region: CASSMSGVGTGELFF. As DNA, the CDR3 is TGTGCCAGCAGCATGAGCGGGGTGGGGACCGGGGAGCTGTTTTTT.

The gene calls are TRBV2 and TRBJ1-5; tentative D call: TRBD1 (6 bases). The CDR3 is made up of 14 amino acids. Trimming pared 6 bases from V and 1 base from J, leaving 10 bases between. Germline V CDR1 and CDR2: SNHLY, FYNNEI. The DNA for the CDR3 is TGTGCCAGCAGAGGGGGGCCAAGCAATCAGCCCCAGCATTTT. Protein: CASRGGPSNQPQHF.

This clone occurred a few times. This chain connects TRBV29-1 to TRBJ1-2; 7 bases are shared with TRBD1. The germline V gene has CDR1 SQVTM and CDR2 ANQGSEA. The V gene end was trimmed by 7 bases and the J gene end by 14 bases; junction bases not matched to a gene: 19. The CDR3 is made up of 13 amino acids. In DNA form, the CDR3 reads TGCAGCGCCGCTACTGGGACAGCGACTTCTTATACCTTC. It codes for CSAATGTATSYTF. The variable domain in full, completed from reference TRBV29-1 and TRBJ1-2, reads SAVISQKPSRDICQRGTSLTIQCQVDSQVTMMFWYRQQPGQSLTLIATANQGSEATYESGFVIDKFPISRPNLTFSTLTVSNMSPEDSSIYLCSAATGTATSYTFGSGTRLTVV.

The CDR3 bases are TGCAGCGTTGAAGATCGAGGCAGAACTAGCTCCTACGAGCAGTACTTC. Translation gives CSVEDRGRTSSYEQYF. This sequence joins TRBV29-1 and TRBJ2-7; a possible D gene is TRBD2 (5 bases). The CDR3 is 16 amino acids. V dropped 0 bases and J dropped 0 bases, with 15 bases sitting between them. Germline-derived CDR1 and CDR2 are SQVTM and ANQGSEA.

The chain combines TRBV1 with TRBJ2-3; TRBD2 is the table's D call and was not checked against the DNA. TRBV1 represents a pseudogene. The CDR3 spans 16 residues. The DNA for the CDR3 is TGCACCAGCAGCCAATCCTTCCCGGGTGTAACAGATACGCAGTATTTT. Protein sequence: CTSSQSFPGVTDTQYF.

This clone was observed a handful of times. CDR3 protein: CASSPGDQPQHF. The CDR3 DNA reads TGTGCCAGCAGCCCAGGTGATCAGCCCCAGCATTTT. The rearrangement joins TRBV7-9 to TRBJ1-5; D uncertain. Germline CDR1 is SEHNR and CDR2 is FQNEAQ (reference sequence). The CDR3 consists of 12 residues. The ends were cut back, 5 bases at V and 5 bases at J, with 7 bases in the middle.

V usage is TRBV18 and J usage is TRBJ2-5; D is unresolved. The CDR3 totals 12 residues. V gave up 2 bases and J gave up 3 bases, with 4 bases separating them. Germline CDR1 is KGHSH and CDR2 is LQKENI. CDR3 DNA sequence: TGTGCCAGCTCACCAGTAGAAGAGACCCAGTACTTC. This sequence encodes CASSPVEETQYF.